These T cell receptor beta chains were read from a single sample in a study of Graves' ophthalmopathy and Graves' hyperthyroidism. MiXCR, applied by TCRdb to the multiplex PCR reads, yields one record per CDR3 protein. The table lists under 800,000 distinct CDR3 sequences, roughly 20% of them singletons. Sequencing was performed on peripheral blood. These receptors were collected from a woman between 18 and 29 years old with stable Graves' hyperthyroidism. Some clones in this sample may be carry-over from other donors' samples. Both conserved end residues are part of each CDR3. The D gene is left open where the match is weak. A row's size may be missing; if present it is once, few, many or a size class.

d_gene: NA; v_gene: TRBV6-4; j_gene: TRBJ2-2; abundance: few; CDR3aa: CASSGQENTGELFF; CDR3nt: TGTGCCAGCAGTGGACAGGAGAACACCGGGGAGCTGTTTTTT
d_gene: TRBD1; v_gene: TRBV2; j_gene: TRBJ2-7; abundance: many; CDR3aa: CASSPDRGRSEQYF; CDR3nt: TGTGCCAGCAGTCCTGACAGGGGGCGAAGCGAGCAGTACTTC
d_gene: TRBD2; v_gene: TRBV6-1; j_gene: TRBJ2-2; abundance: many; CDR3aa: CASSGGLAGTGELFF; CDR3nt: TGTGCCAGCAGTGGGGGACTAGCGGGCACCGGGGAGCTGTTTTTT
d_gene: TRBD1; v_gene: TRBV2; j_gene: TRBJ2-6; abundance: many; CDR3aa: CASSEQGQGIGANVLTF; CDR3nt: TGTGCCAGCAGTGAACAAGGACAGGGGATCGGGGCCAACGTCCTGACTTTC
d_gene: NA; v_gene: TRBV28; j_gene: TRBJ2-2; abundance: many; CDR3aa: CAKYQRNTGELFF; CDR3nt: TGTGCTAAATATCAGAGGAACACCGGGGAGCTGTTTTTT
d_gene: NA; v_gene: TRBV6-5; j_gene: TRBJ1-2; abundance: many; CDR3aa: CASSYSSGASYGYTF; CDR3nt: TGTGCCAGCAGTTACTCGAGCGGGGCCAGCTATGGCTACACCTTC
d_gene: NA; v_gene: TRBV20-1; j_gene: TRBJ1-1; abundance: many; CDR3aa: CSALRAGANTEAFF; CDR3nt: TGCAGTGCCCTACGGGCAGGGGCGAACACTGAAGCTTTCTTT
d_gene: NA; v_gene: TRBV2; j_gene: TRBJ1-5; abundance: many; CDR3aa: CASSVSGNQPQHF; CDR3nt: TGTGCCAGCAGTGTTTCTGGGAATCAGCCCCAGCATTTT
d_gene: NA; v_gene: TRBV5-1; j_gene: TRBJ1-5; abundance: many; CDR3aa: CASSLQGNQPQHF; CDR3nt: TGTGCCAGCAGCTTACAGGGCAATCAGCCCCAGCATTTT
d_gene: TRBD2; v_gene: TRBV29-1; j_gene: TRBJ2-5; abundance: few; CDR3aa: CSVSLAGAQETQYF; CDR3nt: TGCAGCGTTTCCCTAGCGGGGGCTCAAGAGACCCAGTACTTC
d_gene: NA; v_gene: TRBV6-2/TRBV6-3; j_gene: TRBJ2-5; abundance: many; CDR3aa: CASSYRSRGKNEETQYF; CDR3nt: TGTGCCAGCAGTTACCGGAGTAGAGGGAAAAACGAAGAGACCCAGTACTTC
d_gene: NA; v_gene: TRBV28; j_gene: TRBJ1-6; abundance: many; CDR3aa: CASSLSRGRSSPLHF; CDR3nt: TGTGCCAGCAGTTTATCAAGAGGGAGGAGTTCACCCCTCCACTTT
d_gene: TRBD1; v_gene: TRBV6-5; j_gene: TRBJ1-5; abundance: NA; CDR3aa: CASSYWDSGLLPQHF; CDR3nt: TGTGCCAGCAGTTATTGGGACAGCGGATTGTTGCCCCAGCATTTT
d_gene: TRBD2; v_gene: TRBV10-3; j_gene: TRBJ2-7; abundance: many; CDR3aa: CAIKGLAGVSYEQYF; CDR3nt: TGTGCCATCAAAGGACTAGCGGGAGTGTCCTACGAGCAGTACTTC
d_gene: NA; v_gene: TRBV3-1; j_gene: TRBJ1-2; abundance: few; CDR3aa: CASSPQQGNYGYTF; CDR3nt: TGTGCCAGCAGCCCCCAGCAGGGGAACTATGGCTACACCTTC
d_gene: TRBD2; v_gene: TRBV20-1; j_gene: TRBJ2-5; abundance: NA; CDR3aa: CSASGTSGGSTETQYF; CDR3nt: TGCAGTGCTTCCGGGACTAGCGGGGGGTCGACGGAGACCCAGTACTTC
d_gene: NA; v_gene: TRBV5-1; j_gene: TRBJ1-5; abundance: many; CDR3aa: CASSLGPTGQPQHF; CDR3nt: TGCGCCAGCAGCTTGGGTCCGACAGGTCAGCCCCAGCATTTT
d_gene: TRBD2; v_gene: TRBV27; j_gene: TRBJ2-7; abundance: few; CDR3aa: CASSRGETYEQYF; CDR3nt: TGTGCCAGCAGTCGGGGGGAAACCTACGAGCAGTACTTC
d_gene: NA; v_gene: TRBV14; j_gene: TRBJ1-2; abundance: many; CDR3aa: CASSQGSGRYGYTF; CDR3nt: TGTGCCAGCAGCCAAGGATCCGGGCGCTATGGCTACACCTTC
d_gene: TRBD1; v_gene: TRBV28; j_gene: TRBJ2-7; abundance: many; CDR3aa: CASSPGQASYEQYF; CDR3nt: TGTGCCAGCAGCCCTGGACAGGCTTCCTACGAGCAGTACTTC
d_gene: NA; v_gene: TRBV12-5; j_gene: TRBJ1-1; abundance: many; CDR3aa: CASGSPGNTEAFF; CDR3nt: TGTGCTAGTGGTTCCCCCGGGAACACTGAAGCTTTCTTT
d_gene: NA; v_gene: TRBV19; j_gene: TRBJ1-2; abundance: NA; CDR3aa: CASTAGQSSNYGYTF; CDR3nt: TGTGCCAGTACCGCCGGACAGAGCTCTAACTATGGCTACACCTTC
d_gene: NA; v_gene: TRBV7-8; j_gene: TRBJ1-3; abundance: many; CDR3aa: CASSPGSDSGNTIYF; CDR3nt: TGTGCCAGCAGCCCCGGGTCTGACTCTGGAAACACCATATATTTT
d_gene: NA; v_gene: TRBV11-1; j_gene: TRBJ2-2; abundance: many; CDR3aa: CASSLGPGTGNTGELFF; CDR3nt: TGTGCCAGCAGCTTAGGGCCTGGGACGGGGAACACCGGGGAGCTGTTTTTT
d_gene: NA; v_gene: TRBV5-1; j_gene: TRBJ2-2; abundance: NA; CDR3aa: CASSLDAGLNTGELFF; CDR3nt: TGCGCCAGCAGCTTGGATGCGGGATTAAACACCGGGGAGCTGTTTTTT
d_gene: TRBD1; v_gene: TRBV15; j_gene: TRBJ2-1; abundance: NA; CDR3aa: CATSKGQGTSETKYF; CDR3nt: TGTGCCACCAGCAAGGGACAGGGGACAAGTGAGACCAAGTACTTC
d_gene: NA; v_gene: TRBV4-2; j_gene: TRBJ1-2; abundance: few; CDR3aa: CASSQDLSYGYTF; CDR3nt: TGTGCCAGCAGCCAAGATTTGTCCTATGGCTACACCTTC
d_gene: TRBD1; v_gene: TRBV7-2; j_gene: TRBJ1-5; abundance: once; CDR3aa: CASSLIAGGGQPQHF; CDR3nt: TGTGCCAGCAGCTTAATCGCAGGGGGGGGTCAGCCCCAGCATTTT
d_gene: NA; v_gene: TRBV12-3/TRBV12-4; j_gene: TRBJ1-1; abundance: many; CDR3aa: CASSLFGGTEAFF; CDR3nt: TGTGCCAGCAGCTTATTTGGTGGGACTGAAGCTTTCTTT
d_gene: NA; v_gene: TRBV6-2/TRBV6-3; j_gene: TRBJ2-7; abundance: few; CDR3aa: CASSYDSIQGPYEQYF; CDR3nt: TGTGCCAGCAGTTACGACTCAATTCAGGGCCCCTACGAGCAGTACTTC
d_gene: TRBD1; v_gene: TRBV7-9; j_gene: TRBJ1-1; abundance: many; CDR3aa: CASSFSGTGRPEAFF; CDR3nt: TGTGCCAGCAGCTTCTCCGGGACAGGGCGACCTGAAGCTTTCTTT
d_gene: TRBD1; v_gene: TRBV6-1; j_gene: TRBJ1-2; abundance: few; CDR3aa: CASSVTGEAGYTF; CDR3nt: TGTGCCAGCAGTGTGACAGGGGAGGCTGGCTACACCTTC
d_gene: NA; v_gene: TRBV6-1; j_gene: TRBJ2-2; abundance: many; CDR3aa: CASRLRQTHTGELFF; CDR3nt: TGTGCCAGCAGACTTCGGCAGACCCACACCGGGGAGCTGTTTTTT
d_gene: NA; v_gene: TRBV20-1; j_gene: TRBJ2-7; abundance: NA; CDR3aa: CSGWTTTYEQYF; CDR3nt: TGCAGTGGATGGACTACAACCTACGAGCAGTACTTC
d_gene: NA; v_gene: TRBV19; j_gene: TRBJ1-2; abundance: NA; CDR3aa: CASSSPYNSYGYTF; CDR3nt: TGTGCCAGTAGTAGCCCGTACAACTCCTATGGCTACACCTTC
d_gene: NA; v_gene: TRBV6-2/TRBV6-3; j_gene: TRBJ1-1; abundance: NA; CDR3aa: CASSYGQQNTEAFF; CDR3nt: TGTGCCAGCAGTTACGGGCAGCAAAACACTGAAGCTTTCTTT
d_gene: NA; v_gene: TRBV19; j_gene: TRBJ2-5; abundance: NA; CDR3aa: CASSRWRDSQETQYF; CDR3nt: TGTGCCAGTAGCCGCTGGCGGGACAGTCAAGAGACCCAGTACTTC
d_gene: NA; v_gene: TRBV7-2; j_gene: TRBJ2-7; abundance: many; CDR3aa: CASSFALSGGRPYEQYF; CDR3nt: TGTGCCAGCAGCTTCGCCCTTAGCGGAGGTCGCCCCTACGAGCAGTACTTC
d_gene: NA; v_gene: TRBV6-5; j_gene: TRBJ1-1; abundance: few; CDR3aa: CASSYQGPNTEAFF; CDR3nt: TGTGCCAGCAGTTACCAGGGACCGAACACTGAAGCTTTCTTT
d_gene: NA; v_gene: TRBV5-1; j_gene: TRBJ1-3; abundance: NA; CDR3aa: CASSLGNSLSGNTIYF; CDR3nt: TGCGCCAGCAGCTTGGGAAACTCACTCTCTGGAAACACCATATATTTT